Each of the 26 T cell receptor beta chains below was sequenced from the same sample in a study of cytomegalovirus exposure and HLA in healthy donors. This PCR relied on a set of 60 Vbeta primers and 13 Jbeta primers. Sequencing was performed with immunoSEQ multiplex PCR; in TCRdb, only in-frame clones are kept and a portion is missing. The table has approximately 99,000 clones, around 80% seen once. Sequences were obtained from PBMCs. All receptors derive from a male donor in good health and CMV-seropositive.

The rearrangement links TRBV5-4 to TRBJ1-1; D remains ambiguous. Germline CDR1 and CDR2: SGHNT and YYREEE (reference sequence). With 4 bases removed from V and 3 bases from J, the gap between germline ends came to 4 bases. The CDR3 has 11 amino acids. CDR3 sequence reads: CASSADTEAFF. CDR3 bases: TGTGCCAGCAGCGCAGACACTGAAGCTTTCTTT.

V and J are TRBV5-6 and TRBJ2-7, with 9 nucleotides matching TRBD1. The CDR3 runs 15 residues. Losses at the gene ends were 5 bases for V and 3 bases for J; bases not matched to a gene: 9. The V gene's germline CDR1 is SGHDT and CDR2 YYEEEE. CDR3 coding DNA: TGTGCCAGCAGGATGGGACAGGGCTCCTACTACGAGCAGTACTTC. This translates into CASRMGQGSYYEQYF.

The rearrangement uses TRBV29-1 and TRBJ1-1; D gene ambiguous. The germline V gene has CDR1 SQVTM and CDR2 ANQGSEA. V was cut by 4 bases and J by 0 bases, with 9 bases left in between. The CDR3 covers 13 residues. CDR3 protein: CSVVRPLNTEAFF. CDR3 coding DNA: TGCAGCGTTGTTCGTCCCTTGAACACTGAAGCTTTCTTT.

The chain recombines TRBV25-1 with TRBJ2-7; D might be TRBD2 (5 bases). Germline V lookup: CDR1 MGHDK, CDR2 SYGVNS. This CDR3 has 13 amino acids. The V end was cut by 3 bases, the J end by 3 bases, with 9 bases between. CDR3 amino acids: CASSEGDRYEQYF. In DNA form, the CDR3 reads TGTGCCAGCAGTGAGGGAGATCGCTACGAGCAGTACTTC.

The chain carries TRBV6-1 and TRBJ1-5; weak D call: TRBD1 (6 bases). V was clipped by 5 bases and J by 6 bases, with 14 bases between them. This CDR3 comprises 14 residues. Germline V gene data show CDR1 as MNHNS and CDR2 as SASEGT. In DNA form, the CDR3 reads TGTGCCAGCAGTCTCAGGGGTCGGGGTCAGCCCCAGCATTTT. Its protein product is CASSLRGRGQPQHF.

This clone was detected only a few times. The chain uses TRBV7-6 and TRBJ1-3, with 8 bases that match TRBD1. Germline V gene sequence: CDR1 SGHVS, CDR2 FNYEAQ. The CDR3 covers 15 residues. With 5 bases clipped from V and 4 bases from J, the junction kept 7 bases outside the gene matches. CDR3 nucleotides: TGTGCCAGCAGCAGGACAGGGTCGAGAGGAAACACCATATATTTT. Translating it yields CASSRTGSRGNTIYF.

This clone came up once. This rearrangement joins TRBV4-1 to TRBJ1-2, with 8 bases that match TRBD1. J lost 0 bases, V lost 4 bases, and 7 bases had no gene match. This CDR3 region has 16 residues. CDR1 and CDR2 (germline): MGHRA, YSYEKL. For the CDR3, the DNA is TGCGCCAGCAGCCCGTCCGGACAGGGACCTAACTATGGCTACACCTTC. It specifies CASSPSGQGPNYGYTF.

The V gene is TRBV7-2, the J gene TRBJ1-2; possible D gene TRBD1, 6 bases. This CDR3 has 14 amino acids. Per germline, CDR1 SGHTA and CDR2 FQGNSA. Between the trimmed V and J ends, which lost 5 bases and 6 bases, there was a span of 16 bases. DNA for the CDR3: TGTGCCAGCAGCCCCGGAAGGACAGTCGATGGCTACACCTTC. Amino acids: CASSPGRTVDGYTF.

This clone was observed a few times. The V and J genes are TRBV9 and TRBJ2-1, with D maybe TRBD1 (6 bases). Trimming stripped 4 bases from V and 0 bases from J, with 26 bases between. Per the germline V gene, CDR1 is SGDLS and CDR2 is YYNGEE. The CDR3 has 20 amino acids. DNA for the CDR3: TGTGCCAGCAGCCCACCCTTGAGAACCGGGACAATGAGCTCCTACAATGAGCAGTTCTTC. Protein product: CASSPPLRTGTMSSYNEQFF.

The chain uses TRBV7-9 and TRBJ2-2, with 7 bases fitting TRBD1. Unmatched junction bases numbered 13, after V lost 5 bases and J lost 1 base. The CDR3 runs to 18 residues. Germline V gene data show CDR1 as SEHNR and CDR2 as FQNEAQ (reference sequence). DNA of the CDR3: TGTGCCAGCAGCCACGCACCCGTGGGACAGAAGAACACCGGGGAGCTGTTTTTT. Translation gives CASSHAPVGQKNTGELFF.

The chain carries TRBV2 and TRBJ1-2; weak D call: TRBD1 (5 bases). Germline V gene lookup returns CDR1 SNHLY and CDR2 FYNNEI. Trimming pared 9 bases from V and 13 bases from J, leaving 21 bases between. CDR3 length: 12 residues. CDR3 bases: TGTGCCAGTGGAGGGCAGAGAATAAGGGGCACCTTC. The encoded protein is CASGGQRIRGTF. Complete variable domain (other parts from reference TRBV2 and TRBJ1-2): EPEVTQTPSHQVTQMGQEVILRCVPISNHLYFYWYRQILGQKVEFLVSFYNNEISEKSEIFDDQFSVERPDGSNFTLKIRSTKLEDSAMYFCASGGQRIRGTFGSGTRLTVV.

For this clone: This specimen includes other DNA sequences encoding the same CDR3. This chain connects TRBV30 to TRBJ2-3; D uncertain. The CDR3 consists of 16 residues. Germline V gives CDR1 GTSNPN, CDR2 SVGIG (reference sequence). The V and J ends lost 3 bases and 0 bases respectively, with 16 bases between them. DNA of the CDR3: TGTGCCTGGAGCGCGGTCGGCTTAACTAGCACAGATACGCAGTATTTT. It is translated as CAWSAVGLTSTDTQYF.

The chain combines TRBV27 with TRBJ1-1; TRBD1 matches at 7 bases. The CDR3 sequence is 14 residues long. CDR1 and CDR2 (germline): MNHEY, SMNVEV (reference sequence). With 6 bases clipped from V and 1 base from J, the junction kept 5 bases outside the gene matches. The chain's CDR3 is CASRPGGPNTEAFF. Here the CDR3 DNA reads TGTGCCAGCAGGCCAGGGGGACCGAACACTGAAGCTTTCTTT.

The chain employs TRBV7-8 and TRBJ1-6; D not resolved. Between the trimmed V and J ends, which lost 5 bases and 6 bases, there was a span of 17 bases. The CDR3 totals 16 residues. Germline values: CDR1 SGHVS, CDR2 FQNEAQ. CDR3 in DNA: TGTGCCAGCAGCCAATTTAGGCAGAGGAGTAATTCACCCCTCCACTTT. This codes for CASSQFRQRSNSPLHF.

The chain employs TRBV30 and TRBJ1-2; 8 bases are shared with TRBD1. Germline V CDR1 and CDR2: GTSNPN, SVGIG (reference sequence). This CDR3 contains 12 residues. V dropped 4 bases and J dropped 7; count of bases not matched to a gene: 5. CDR3 in amino acids: CAWNQGAGGYTF. The CDR3 DNA reads as TGTGCCTGGAACCAGGGGGCCGGTGGCTACACCTTC.

This sequence joins TRBV19 and TRBJ1-4; tentative D call: TRBD1 (5 bases). Germline-derived CDR1 and CDR2 are LNHDA and SQIVND (reference sequence). The CDR3 is 13 residues long. Trimming left V 2 bases short and J 8 bases short, with 9 bases between. CDR3 in amino acids: CASSIMGGEKLFF. In nucleotides, the CDR3 is TGTGCCAGTAGTATAATGGGGGGGGAAAAACTGTTTTTT.

This rearrangement joins TRBV6-4 to TRBJ1-6; D unresolved. CDR3 length equals 14 residues. The V gene lost 3 bases and the J gene lost 7 bases, with 10 bases spanning the gap. CDR1 is MRHNA and CDR2 is SNTAGT in the germline V gene. The DNA of the CDR3 is TGTGCCAGCAGTGAGGCAGGCGGGAATTCACCCCTCCACTTT. Its translation is CASSEAGGNSPLHF.

The chain uses TRBV5-5 and TRBJ2-3; D call uncertain. Trimming removed 6 bases from V and 3 bases from J, with 20 bases in between. The length of the CDR3 is 16 residues. CDR1 is SGHKS and CDR2 is YYEKEE in the germline V gene (reference sequence). The CDR3 nucleotides read TGTGCCAGCACCTCCGCCTACAGCAGTGGTACAGATACGCAGTATTTT. Amino acids: CASTSAYSSGTDTQYF.

The chain combines TRBV28 with TRBJ2-7, with 8 bases identical to TRBD1. Germline V gene sequence: CDR1 MDHEN, CDR2 SYDVKM. The CDR3 has 15 residues. Losses at the gene ends were 7 bases for V and 5 bases for J; bases not matched to a gene: 13. DNA for the CDR3: TGTGCCAGCAAGGACTGGGGACAGGCTGTCAACGAGCAGTACTTC. Translating it yields CASKDWGQAVNEQYF.

Details on this clone: An end of the junction differs from the germline gene, which may be a read error. The chain has TRBV9 and TRBJ1-4, with 7 bases aligning to TRBD1. Germline V gives CDR1 SGDLS, CDR2 YYNGEE. The CDR3 is made up of 16 amino acids. CDR3 in amino acids: CASSVGEDRLDEKLFF. DNA for the CDR3: TGTGCCAGCAGCGTAGGTGAGGACAGGCTCGATGAAAAGCTGTTTTTT.

Here the CDR3 reads CAWKPQGRSYEQYF. The CDR3 DNA follows: TGTGCCTGGAAACCACAGGGACGATCCTACGAGCAGTACTTC. V usage is TRBV30 and J usage is TRBJ2-7; possibly TRBD1 for D (6 bases). Germline V gene lookup returns CDR1 GTSNPN and CDR2 SVGIG (reference sequence). V was shortened by 4 bases and J by 1 base, with 14 bases between the two germline ends. The CDR3 runs 14 residues.

The V call is TRBV14, the J call TRBJ1-2; possibly TRBD1 for D (5 bases). The germline V gene encodes CDR1 SGHDN and CDR2 FVKESK. Trimming removed 3 bases from V and 8 bases from J, with 19 bases in between. The length of the CDR3 is 15 residues. The CDR3 loop is CASSQAGTRGRGYTF. DNA of the CDR3: TGTGCCAGCAGCCAGGCCGGCACAAGGGGTCGGGGCTACACCTTC.

Concerning this clone itself: Relative to the germline gene, one junction end is altered; a read error may explain this. This chain links TRBV7-7 with TRBJ2-3; TRBD2 might be the D (5 bases). The CDR3 totals 13 residues. Germline assignment: CDR1 SSHAT and CDR2 FNYEAQ (reference sequence). The CDR3: CASSLRDTDTQYF. CDR3 bases: TGTGCTAGCAGCTTACGGGACACAGATACGCAGTATTTT. Together with reference TRBV7-7 and TRBJ2-3, the CDR3 gives the full variable domain: GAGVSQSPRYKVTKRGQDVTLRCDPISSHATLYWYQQALGQGPEFLTYFNYEAQPDKSGLPSDRFSAERPEGSISTLTIQRTEQRDSAMYRCASSLRDTDTQYFGPGTRLTVL.

This clone was picked up one time. The V and J genes are TRBV6-1 and TRBJ1-2; no firm D call. The CDR3 consists of 14 residues. Germline CDR1 reads MNHNS; CDR2 reads SASEGT. V was shortened by 2 bases and J by 4 bases, with 11 bases between the two germline ends. CDR3 DNA sequence: TGTGCCAGCAGTGAATCTTCGGGTAGCTATGGCTACACCTTC. It is translated as CASSESSGSYGYTF.

V usage is TRBV4-1 and J usage is TRBJ1-2; the D is unclear. Germline CDR1 is MGHRA and CDR2 is YSYEKL. The CDR3 is 14 residues long. V lost 4 bases and J lost 4, with 13 bases in between. CDR3 residues: CASSPEHAAYGYTF. CDR3 DNA: TGCGCCAGCAGCCCGGAGCACGCGGCCTATGGCTACACCTTC.

This chain's CDR3 is CASSQRQGATEAFF. CDR3 coding DNA: TGCGCCAGCAGCCAAAGACAGGGCGCTACTGAAGCTTTCTTT. The chain employs TRBV4-1 and TRBJ1-1, with TRBD1 identical over 7 bases. There are 14 residues in the CDR3. The V gene's germline CDR1 is MGHRA and CDR2 YSYEKL. V lost 2 bases and J lost 5; bases outside the gene matches: 5.